The next 3 T cell receptor beta chains were all read from a single sample in a study of blood T cell repertoires in COVID-19. Here immunoSEQ multiplex PCR was the method, and the copy in TCRdb shows in-frame clones only, minus some. The table lists approximately 110,000 clones, about three quarters of them singletons. Specimen: peripheral blood. Receptors originate from a human donor with acute or convalescent COVID-19. The donor label of this sample is uncertain.

With respect to this clone: A junction end diverges from the germline sequence, so it may reflect a read error. The chain has TRBV6-2 or TRBV6-3 and TRBJ1-1, with D uncertain. CDR1 is MNHEY and CDR2 is SVGEGT in the germline V gene. This CDR3 has 15 residues. CDR3 amino acids: CASSYSRNLNAEAFF. Written as DNA, the CDR3 is TGTGCCAGCAGTTACTCGCGGAACCTGAACGCTGAAGCTTTCTTT.

V is TRBV11-2 and J is TRBJ1-4, with no clear D. V was trimmed by 5 bases and J by 0 bases, leaving 13 bases between them. Per germline, CDR1 SGHAT and CDR2 FQNNGV. The CDR3 spans 16 residues. The CDR3 bases are TGTGCCAGCAGCCCCCGAGGGATTGCAACTAATGAAAAACTGTTTTTT. Its protein is CASSPRGIATNEKLFF.

The V and J genes are TRBV29-1 and TRBJ2-3; 8 nucleotides line up with TRBD1. Germline CDR1 reads SQVTM; CDR2 reads ANQGSEA. V was pared by 7 bases and J by 1 base, with 4 bases of the junction left unmatched. The CDR3 runs to 13 residues. The CDR3 coding sequence is TGCAGCGCTCCGGGACAGGGCACAGATACGCAGTATTTT. Its translation is CSAPGQGTDTQYF.